This paragraph reports one T cell receptor (beta chain). The antigen is unknown. Germline lookup yields CDR1 SGHRS and CDR2 YFSETQ. The V segment lost 0 bases and the J segment 7 bases; nucleotides outside the gene matches: 1. The CDR3 is 13 residues long. This entry is derived from a study of cytomegalovirus exposure and HLA in healthy donors. General study points: In a later analysis, at a false discovery rate of 0.05, roughly 16,000 TCR beta sequences matched HLA alleles.

13 Jbeta primers and 60 Vbeta primers were used for the PCR. Sequencing was performed with immunoSEQ multiplex PCR; in TCRdb, only in-frame clones are kept and a portion is missing. The sample consists of 200,000 or so clones, just over 75% of them appearing once. The V gene is TRBV5-1, the J gene TRBJ2-5, with 9 bases lining up with TRBD2. The sequencing input was PBMCs. This clonotype was sampled from a man between 18 and 35 years old in good health and CMV-seronegative. The CDR3 reads CASSLELAGTQYF. The CDR3 DNA sequence: TGCGCCAGCAGCTTGGAACTAGCGGGGACCCAGTACTTC.